This T cell receptor beta chain was recovered during a study of T-cell reconstitution after alpha-beta-depleted transplantation in children. Findings of the study overall: Reportedly, only several hundred clones from non-depleted graft cells drove alpha-beta T-cell counts at about two months. Newly generated T cells supplied most T-cell counts and diversity one year post-transplant. The high TCRbeta diversity at day 60 in some patients came from surviving recipient T cells and thymic progenitors.

This clonotype has a handful of counts. As yet, its antigen is unknown. The library targeted TCRbeta and was prepared with unique molecular identifiers. One entry per CDR3 protein results from TCRdb running MiXCR on the PCR reads. The table lists approximately 1,000,000 distinct CDR3 sequences, around 30% of them singletons. Per the germline V gene, CDR1 is SGHVS and CDR2 is FQNEAQ. The CDR3 is 18 residues long. V shed 5 bases and J 0 bases; nucleotides not matched to a gene: 16. Specimen: PBMCs, mostly from graft donor cells, collected 360 days after TCRalphabeta/CD19-depleted stem cell transplant. V usage is TRBV7-8 and J usage is TRBJ2-7; TRBD1 matches at 7 bases. The clonotype was recovered from a boy under two years old who had a stem cell transplant for SCID, so the T cells may come from the graft donor. The CDR3 spells CASSPYFPTGTSSYEQYF. CDR3 nucleotides: TGTGCCAGCAGCCCATACTTCCCGACAGGGACGAGCTCCTACGAGCAGTACTTC.